The present T cell receptor beta chain was sequenced within a study of blood T cells in healthy people across ages (dated by TCRdb to the mid-2010s). At the level of the whole study: In model experiments, roughly one uniquely barcoded TCR beta cDNA molecule per two T cells was captured by template switching. Age-related changes in TCR beta repertoire diversity were measured in the study by deep sequencing normalized with unique cDNA molecular identifiers. The donors were divided into four age groups: young (average approximately 15 years), middle-aged (about 41), aged (about 56) and long-lived (roughly 86). To avoid experimental bias, donors of different ages were spread randomly across the sequencing lanes. For two donors (one aged 18 to 30 and one aged 80 or older), the study analyzed two additional independent replicas of 1 million unique cDNA reads from the same blood draw.

The donors were about 40 Caucasian individuals from Russia, aged about 6 to 100 years, who were systemically healthy. Approximately 9.7 milliliters of peripheral blood were drawn from each donor into EDTA-treated Vacutainer tubes. Ficoll-Paque density-gradient centrifugation was used to isolate PBMCs, with at least 7 million per sample. Trizol reagent was used to extract total RNA from the PBMCs, yielding at least 5.5 micrograms per sample. For every donor, an aliquot of PBMCs went through flow cytometry to measure the percentages of naive CD45RAhigh/CD27high T cells. Library method: 5' RACE. A second PCR of about 7 to 12 cycles was performed with a sample-barcoded 5' primer and a J-beta primer mix. A template-switch 5' adaptor carrying 12 random nucleotides introduced a unique molecular identifier onto each TCR beta cDNA molecule. Each sample yielded at least 2.5 million CDR3-containing paired-end reads. First-strand cDNA synthesis was performed from all RNA using the Mint cDNA synthesis kit, with priming by a TRBC-specific oligonucleotide. After uracil-DNA glycosylase treatment, a first 18-cycle PCR used universal primers M1SS and BC2_uni_R on all cDNA. On the study's bioinformatics: Normalization of each sample was performed by random selection of 1 million high-quality reads, each carrying a distinct molecular identifier. Instead of being binned into consensus sequences, reads with shared molecular identifiers were discarded. CDR3 identification, clonotype clustering and error correction used MiTCR with a Q25 quality threshold and the strictest error-elimination algorithm. Lower-bound total TCR beta diversity was estimated with a nonparametric unseen species model using Euler transformation. TCRdb handled the public reads itself, with Q25 trimming in fastp and clone calling in MiXCR, and kept productive beta chains. Identical CDR3 proteins give one entry, which carries the most common genes and DNA. It is TCRdb's table, rather than the study itself, that gives the V and J calls and clone size. The sample contains 1.8 million or so distinct CDR3 sequences, about 39% of them found a single time. The top ten clones comprise 20% to 25% of the sample.

On this clonotype itself: This receptor's antigen is unknown. At one end, the junction sequence differs from germline, possibly due to a read error.

General conclusions and limits of the study: Observed TCR beta diversity per million T cells fell roughly linearly with age, and a significant reduction was already apparent by age around 44. There was a strong correlation between observed TCR beta diversity and the percentage of naive T cells measured by flow cytometry. The long-lived group showed more naive CD4+ T cells, fewer expanded clones and increased TCR diversity than the aged group, suggesting age selection. Estimates of total diversity based on one million sequenced T cells were considered lower bounds and underestimates. Since profiling was done on bulk unsorted PBMCs, naive and antigen-experienced compartments could not be conclusively compared. Because the CMV infection status of the donors was unknown, age-related changes in expanded clonotypes may potentially have been confounded.

CDR1 and CDR2 (DFQATT, SNEGSKA) derive from the germline V gene (reference sequence). The CDR3 runs 15 amino acids, cysteine and phenylalanine included. Only CDR3 DNA remains: 45 bases, in frame from the first base. The clonotype originates from a human donor in good health. Recombination connected TRBV20-1 to TRBJ2-3, with the D segment identity uncertain. Sequencing was performed on blood. In nucleotide form, the sequence is TGCAGTGCCAGAGGTCCCAGATCCTCCACAGATACGCAGTATTTT. Its protein reads: CSARGPRSSTDTQYF.